One TCR beta chain is described in this entry. The target antigen is unknown. Specified time point: blood 4 weeks post-SBRT, at nephrectomy. Treatment given: 15 Gy SBRT to primary tumor, nephrectomy 4 weeks later. Nephrectomy followed 15 Gy stereotactic body radiation by 4 weeks. Radiation-treated patients gave blood at baseline, week 2 and week 4. The tumor was a clear cell renal cell carcinoma. These data originate in a study of radiation and T cells in renal cell carcinoma. Notes on the study in general: No pretreatment tumor biopsies were available for baseline clonotypes.

TCRdb keeps only in-frame clones here, not all; method: immunoSEQ multiplex PCR. This table holds about 100,000 clones, 75% to 85% found once. The clonotype was recovered from a man between 60 and 75 years old with renal cell carcinoma. This sample comprised blood, obtained from a patient whose treatment included radiotherapy and nephrectomy.

CDR3 in amino acids: CASSPFTEQYF. CDR3 bases: TGTGCCAGCAGTCCCTTTACCGAGCAGTACTTC. V gene TRBV28 combines with J gene TRBJ2-7; D unclear. Between the trimmed V and J ends, which lost 5 bases and 6 bases, there was a span of 8 bases. The germline V gene has CDR1 MDHEN and CDR2 SYDVKM. The CDR3 covers 11 residues.